The present T cell receptor beta chain was sequenced within a study of control samples from healthy donors and cancer patients. Some clones are missing from TCRdb's copy, which holds only in-frame ones; the method was immunoSEQ multiplex PCR. The table includes tens of thousands of clones, more than 70% detected once. Sequenced material: PBMCs. This TCR was sampled from a man aged 50 or older with head and neck cancer.

The CDR3 DNA reads as TGTGCCTGGAGTTGGGACGGGAGCGGAGAGCTGTTTTTT. It is translated as CAWSWDGSGELFF. The rearrangement links TRBV30 to TRBJ2-2; D might be TRBD2 (6 bases). CDR3 length: 13 amino acids. V dropped 2 bases and J dropped 11 bases, with 15 bases sitting between them. Germline-derived CDR1 and CDR2 are GTSNPN and SVGIG (reference sequence).